This T cell receptor (gamma chain) was captured in a study of gamma delta lymphoproliferative disorders and STAT genes. TCRdb re-analyzed the multiplex PCR reads via CATT. The data show 650 to 850 gamma-chain clones, around 30% seen once. The receptor sequences were amplified from genomic DNA of peripheral blood mononuclear cells. Unmatched junction bases numbered 12, after V lost 0 bases and J lost 4 bases. The CDR3 length is 16 residues. Germline V gene data show CDR1 as VTNTFY and CDR2 as YDVSTARD (reference sequence). The gene calls are TRGV3 and TRGJ1 or TRGJ2. The J gene, left out of TCRdb, was set here by checking the DNA against germline. Material for sequencing was blood. The source is a human donor in good health. DNA for the CDR3: TGTGCCACCTGGGACAGGCTGGGTCTCCCATATTATAAGAAACTCTTT. Encoded protein: CATWDRLGLPYYKKLF.